This T cell receptor beta chain was sequenced in a study of T cells in Graves' hyperthyroidism and ophthalmopathy. In this sample, this clonotype turned up a few times. Researchers took RNA transcripts and amplified the TCR beta CDR3 regions from them. The TCR CDR3 was amplified in a first-round RT-PCR using the HTBI primer set. TCRdb processed the multiplex PCR reads anew with MiXCR; each CDR3 protein has one entry. The table includes 550,000 to 700,000 distinct CDR3 sequences, more than 45% detected once. This CDR3 has 13 amino acids. The germline V gene has CDR1 SGHRS and CDR2 YFSETQ. The source of this sequence is an adult woman with Graves' disease, either hyperthyroidism or ophthalmopathy (not recorded which). The sample was peripheral blood or thyroid tissue (not recorded which). The V call is TRBV5-1, the J call TRBJ2-7, with a tentative D call TRBD1 (6 bases). The tail of the sequence fits TRBJ2-1 better, so the J call may be wrong. The CDR3 bases are TGCGCCAGCAGCACGGACAGCTACAATGAGCAGTTCTTC. Residues: CASSTDSYNEQFF.